This T cell receptor beta chain was identified during a study of beta chain features in type 1 diabetes. Expressed TCRB transcripts were sequenced, since all the RNA that had been isolated was reverse transcribed. Here immunoSEQ multiplex PCR was the method, and the copy in TCRdb shows in-frame clones only, minus some. The data hold under 150,000 clones, with 9% observed a single time. Only a few counts were recorded for this clone. Antigen unknown. The junction had 6 bases not matched to a gene; V was cut back by 3 bases and J by 10 bases. This CDR3 comprises 13 residues. Per germline, CDR1 SNHLY and CDR2 FYNNEI. Study-wide results and caveats: Across all four CD4+ subsets, people with type 1 diabetes showed modestly shorter TCRB CDR3s.

The sequenced sample was central memory CD4+ T cells from blood. The origin of this receptor is a man aged 30 to 45 with type 1 diabetes. The chain is built from TRBV2 and TRBJ1-1, with 9 bases that match TRBD1. The CDR3 loop is CASSEIWDRVAFF. The CDR3 nucleotides read TGTGCCAGCAGTGAGATTTGGGACAGGGTAGCTTTCTTT.